This record looks at one T cell receptor beta chain sequence and its context. Its antigen is not known. This CDR3 spans 16 amino acids. V was cut by 4 bases and J by 4 bases, with 19 bases left in between. CDR1 is MGHRA, CDR2 YSYEKL, per germline. The data originate from a study of cytomegalovirus exposure and HLA in healthy donors. A multiplex PCR was run with 60 Vbeta primers and 13 Jbeta primers. Only in-frame clones appear in the TCRdb table, and some are missing; sequencing was by immunoSEQ multiplex PCR. This sample has about 47,000 clones, with around 68% found just once. Study-wide points: A later analysis linked a missense variant in DCLRE1C to the trimming of TCR beta V and J genes. Sequencing probably produced one cluster of sequence variants that were highly shared.

The chain has TRBV4-1 and TRBJ1-2; possibly TRBD1 for D (6 bases). Source material: PBMCs. The clonotype comes from a man aged 25-45 years in good health and CMV-seronegative. The CDR3 here is CASSPPPDSPFYGYTF. The CDR3 DNA reads TGCGCCAGCAGCCCCCCACCGGACAGTCCGTTCTATGGCTACACCTTC.